This T cell receptor beta chain was recovered during a study of Ad26.COV2.S vaccination and SARS-CoV-2 variants. J lost 0 bases, V lost 4 bases, and 8 bases had no gene match. There are 17 residues in the CDR3. In germline, CDR1 is LGHDT, CDR2 YNNKEL (reference sequence). Using immunoSEQ multiplex PCR, the repertoire was profiled, and TCRdb retains in-frame clones only, with some absent. The sample shows approximately 250,000 clones, around nine tenths of them seen only once. Treatment of the sample: 15 to 20 received Ad26.COV2.S at low or high dose, single or two shots; several received placebo; per-sample allocation not given. Specimens were obtained on day 63 following the first vaccine or placebo injection. The donor's status was that of an adult aged 18-55 years in Boston.

This chain uses TRBV3-1 (or the pseudogene TRBV3-2) with TRBJ1-3, with TRBD1 matching 8 bases. The sequence was collected from a person between 18 and 65 years old who received the Ad26.COV2.S COVID-19 vaccine or a placebo. Source: peripheral blood, taken in a trial of Ad26.COV2.S vaccine versus placebo. The chain's CDR3 is CASSPGTGLLSGNTIYF. For the CDR3, the DNA is TGTGCCAGCAGCCCCGGGACAGGCCTTCTCTCTGGAAACACCATATATTTT.